The 15 T cell receptor beta chains below all came from one sample that was sequenced in a study of cytomegalovirus exposure and HLA in healthy donors. The PCR used 60 Vbeta and 13 Jbeta primers. The data were produced by immunoSEQ multiplex PCR, yet TCRdb's version contains in-frame clones alone and is incomplete. The sample consists of 150,000 to 200,000 clones, about four fifths of them appearing once. The sample was PBMCs. The receptors come from a woman under 30 in good health and CMV-seronegative.

The chain has TRBV28 and TRBJ1-5, with TRBD1 matching 7 bases. V trimming: 3 bases; J trimming: 2 bases; junction bases outside the gene matches: 13. Germline V CDR1 and CDR2: MDHEN, SYDVKM. The CDR3 totals 18 residues. The CDR3 is CASSFSPRGIGGNQPQHF. In nucleotides, the CDR3 is TGTGCCAGCAGTTTCTCCCCCAGGGGGATTGGGGGCAATCAGCCCCAGCATTTT.

The chain carries TRBV2 and TRBJ1-1; maybe TRBD1 (6 bases). Looked up from germline, CDR1 is SNHLY and CDR2 is FYNNEI. The CDR3 has 14 amino acids. Between the trimmed V and J ends, which lost 0 bases and 7 bases, there was a span of 12 bases. In nucleotides, the CDR3 is TGTGCCAGCAGTGAAGCGCAGGGGTGGGATGAAGCTTTCTTT. This codes for CASSEAQGWDEAFF.

V is TRBV4-3 and J is TRBJ1-2; 7 bases are a match to TRBD1. The length of the CDR3 is 15 residues. The germline gives CDR1 LGHNA, CDR2 YSLEER. V shed 1 base and J 7 bases; nucleotides not matched to a gene: 9. CDR3 loop: CASSQVTRGRRGYTF. The CDR3 DNA sequence: TGCGCCAGCAGCCAAGTTACAAGGGGGCGGCGTGGCTACACCTTC.

The chain links TRBV9 to TRBJ2-3; no clear D. Trimming shortened V by 0 bases and J by 3 bases, and 11 bases separated the two germline ends. The CDR3 spans 15 residues. Germline V gene lookup returns CDR1 SGDLS and CDR2 YYNGEE. The CDR3 sequence is CASSVAGGGTDTQYF. In nucleotides, the CDR3 is TGTGCCAGCAGCGTAGCTGGCGGTGGGACAGATACGCAGTATTTT.

This clone was detected a few times. The chain links TRBV6-1 to TRBJ1-2; D is unresolved. This CDR3 comprises 14 residues. CDR1 MNHNS and CDR2 SASEGT come from the germline V gene. The V end was cut by 2 bases, the J end by 3 bases, with 10 bases between. The CDR3, as DNA: TGTGCCAGCAGTGAACGGCAGGCCGACTATGGCTACACCTTC. Amino acid sequence: CASSERQADYGYTF.

This clone showed up just once. The chain is built from TRBV18 and TRBJ2-3; TRBD2 matches at 12 bases. The trim removed 2 bases at V and 4 bases at J, leaving 10 bases unmatched. Germline V gene data show CDR1 as KGHSH and CDR2 as LQKENI. The CDR3 sequence is 18 residues long. The CDR3 nucleotides are TGTGCCAGCTCACCAAGTATCCAGACTAGCGGGAGCTCAGATACGCAGTATTTT. Translation gives CASSPSIQTSGSSDTQYF.

This rearrangement joins TRBV4-3 to TRBJ2-1; 9 bases align to TRBD2. After removal of 1 base from V and 0 bases from J, the junction contained 1 base not matched to a gene. Germline-derived CDR1 and CDR2 are LGHNA and YSLEER. The CDR3 extends over 16 amino acids. CDR3 sequence: CASSQVSGSSYNEQFF. The DNA of the CDR3 is TGCGCCAGCAGCCAAGTTAGCGGGAGCTCCTACAATGAGCAGTTCTTC.

This chain links TRBV27 with TRBJ2-7; 9 nucleotides match TRBD2. The CDR3 is made up of 15 amino acids. Trimming at V came to 5 bases and at J to 0 bases, leaving 5 bases not matched to a gene. Germline CDR1 is MNHEY and CDR2 is SMNVEV (reference sequence). The CDR3 is CASSIASGASYEQYF. CDR3 DNA: TGTGCCAGCAGTATCGCTAGCGGGGCCTCCTACGAGCAGTACTTC.

The CDR3 nucleotides are TGTGCCAGTAGTTCCGGACCTCGCGGGAGGGATACGCAGTATTTT. This codes for CASSSGPRGRDTQYF. This rearrangement joins TRBV19 to TRBJ2-3; 8 nucleotides align to TRBD2. Per the germline V gene, CDR1 is LNHDA and CDR2 is SQIVND (reference sequence). The CDR3 loop spans 15 amino acids. The trim removed 5 bases at V and 6 bases at J, leaving 10 bases unmatched.

This chain connects TRBV11-2 to TRBJ1-5; 7 bases line up with TRBD1. The length of the CDR3 is 16 residues. Trimming at V came to 5 bases and at J to 0 bases, leaving 7 bases not matched to a gene. CDR1 is SGHAT and CDR2 is FQNNGV in the germline V gene. The CDR3 loop reads CASSRRDSYSNQPQHF. Here the CDR3 DNA reads TGTGCCAGCAGCCGCCGGGACAGCTATAGCAATCAGCCCCAGCATTTT.

The chain employs TRBV5-4 and TRBJ2-3, with 8 bases lining up with TRBD2. V was clipped by 3 bases and J by 1 base; unmatched bases: 10. CDR1 is SGHNT, CDR2 YYREEE, per germline (reference sequence). This CDR3 is 17 amino acids long. The CDR3: CASSSGLVGSGTDTQYF. The CDR3 DNA is TGTGCCAGCAGCTCGGGACTAGTTGGTTCGGGCACAGATACGCAGTATTTT.

This clone is a singleton in its sample. J is TRBJ1-3 and V is TRBV5-4; D may be TRBD1 (6 bases). Trimming pared 4 bases from V and 0 bases from J, leaving 14 bases between. From germline, CDR1 is SGHNT and CDR2 YYREEE (reference sequence). The CDR3 is made up of 16 amino acids. CDR3 residues: CASSTDRTFSGNTIYF. DNA for the CDR3: TGTGCCAGCAGCACAGACAGGACCTTCTCTGGAAACACCATATATTTT.

The count of this clone is one. The chain is built from TRBV30 and TRBJ2-3; 10 positions agree with TRBD2. Germline V gene data show CDR1 as GTSNPN and CDR2 as SVGIG (reference sequence). With 1 base clipped from V and 0 bases from J, the junction kept 7 bases outside the gene matches. The CDR3 is 17 amino acids. This chain's CDR3 is CAWSGALLAGSTDTQYF. The CDR3 bases are TGTGCCTGGAGTGGTGCACTACTAGCGGGAAGCACAGATACGCAGTATTTT.

V and J are TRBV18 and TRBJ2-7, with a weak D call TRBD2 (5 bases). Germline V gene sequence: CDR1 KGHSH, CDR2 LQKENI. V was pared by 3 bases and J by 12 bases, with 18 bases between. This CDR3 spans 13 amino acids. Here the CDR3 reads CASSPNHPGFMYV. The CDR3 region has the DNA TGTGCCAGCTCACCGAATCATCCGGGGTTCATGTACGTC.

The chain joins TRBV28 to TRBJ2-7; D is possibly TRBD1 (5 bases). V was pared by 7 bases and J by 5 bases, with 24 bases between. CDR1 and CDR2 (germline): MDHEN, SYDVKM. The CDR3 contains 16 residues. CDR3 protein: CASTAEIGAVGDEQYF. Written as DNA, the CDR3 is TGTGCCAGCACCGCCGAGATAGGGGCAGTAGGAGACGAGCAGTACTTC.